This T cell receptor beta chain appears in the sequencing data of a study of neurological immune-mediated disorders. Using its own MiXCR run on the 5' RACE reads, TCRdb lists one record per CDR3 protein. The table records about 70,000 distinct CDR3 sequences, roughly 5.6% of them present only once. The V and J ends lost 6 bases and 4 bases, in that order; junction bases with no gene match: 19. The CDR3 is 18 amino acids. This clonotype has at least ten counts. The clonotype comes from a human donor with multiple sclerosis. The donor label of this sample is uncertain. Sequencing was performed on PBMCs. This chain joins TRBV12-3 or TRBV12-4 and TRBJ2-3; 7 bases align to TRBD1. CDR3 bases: TGTGCCAGCAGCAATCCCATCCCGAGGGGGCAGTTTCCAGATACGCAGTATTTT. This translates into CASSNPIPRGQFPDTQYF.